These 11 T cell receptor beta chains were all obtained from the same sample, sequenced in a study of shared clonotypes between healthy human individuals. Produced via immunoSEQ multiplex PCR; TCRdb's table is partial and in-frame only. This table holds about 380,000 clones, around 96% found once. Sequenced input: memory CD8+ T cells sorted from blood. Subset of the sample: CD45RO+ cells pooled with CCR7-negative TemRA cells. These receptors were collected from a man aged 25 to 45 in good health.

This clone was recorded only once. The chain links TRBV6-1 to TRBJ2-4, with D possibly being TRBD2 (5 bases). CDR1 and CDR2 from the germline V gene are MNHNS and SASEGT. V lost 1 base, J lost 6 bases, and 7 bases lay in between. CDR3 size: 13 residues. The CDR3 reads CASSEVRGNIQYF. The CDR3 DNA sequence: TGTGCCAGCAGTGAAGTACGGGGAAACATTCAGTACTTC.

The chain recombines TRBV12-2 with TRBJ1-3; no DNA check was done on the table's D call, TRBD1. TRBV12-2 is reported as a pseudogene. The CDR3 loop spans 16 amino acids. The CDR3 DNA follows: TGTGCAAGTCGCTACGCGCAGGTCCCCTCTGGAAACACCATATATTTT. As protein: CASRYAQVPSGNTIYF.

The chain joins TRBV6-1 to TRBJ2-7; D possibly matches TRBD1 or TRBD2 (5 bases each). Germline V CDR1 and CDR2: MNHNS, SASEGT. The CDR3 contains 14 residues. V lost 2 bases and J 5 bases, leaving 13 bases between the germline ends. The CDR3 DNA is TGTGCCAGCAGTGAATATTACGGGGCGGACGAGCAGTACTTC. This gives the protein CASSEYYGADEQYF.

Regarding this clone: Additional DNA sequences in this sample encode the identical CDR3. This rearrangement joins TRBV20-1 to TRBJ2-1; D ambiguous. CDR1 is DFQATT and CDR2 is SNEGSKA in the germline V gene (reference sequence). V lost 2 bases, J lost 1 base, and 0 bases lay in between. This CDR3 spans 11 amino acids. The CDR3 loop reads CSARSYNEQFF. As DNA, the CDR3 is TGCAGTGCTAGATCCTACAATGAGCAGTTCTTC.

This sequence joins TRBV5-8 and TRBJ2-3; 10 bases are a match to TRBD2. Germline values: CDR1 SGHTS, CDR2 YDEGEE. Trimming cost V 4 bases and J 2 bases; bases outside gene matches: 16. The CDR3 sequence is 19 residues long. CDR3 sequence reads: CASSIPTGITSGITDTQYF. CDR3 DNA sequence: TGTGCCAGCAGCATACCCACAGGGATTACTAGCGGGATCACAGATACGCAGTATTTT.

The genes are TRBV10-1 and TRBJ2-4, with TRBD1 matching 7 bases. Germline CDR1 reads WNHNN; CDR2 reads SYGVQD (reference sequence). V lost 2 bases, J lost 0 bases, and 1 base stayed unmatched. The CDR3 extends over 15 amino acids. CDR3 nucleotide sequence: TGCGCCAGCAGTGAGCGGACAGGAGCCAAAAACATTCAGTACTTC. It codes for CASSERTGAKNIQYF.

The chain is built from TRBV5-1 and TRBJ2-7, with 7 nucleotides matching TRBD1. Per germline, CDR1 SGHRS and CDR2 YFSETQ. With V trimmed by 1 base and J by 13 bases, 8 bases remained unmatched. This CDR3 is 12 amino acids long. The CDR3, as DNA: TGCGCCAGCAGCTTGCTGGACAGGTCCCTCTACTTC. Translation gives CASSLLDRSLYF.

The V call is TRBV9, the J call TRBJ2-3; perhaps TRBD1 as D (5 bases). CDR1 and CDR2 (germline): SGDLS, YYNGEE. Trimming pared 3 bases from V and 3 bases from J, leaving 11 bases between. The CDR3 has 14 amino acids. The CDR3 DNA follows: TGTGCCAGCAGCGGTAAGGGGTGGACAGATACGCAGTATTTT. It encodes CASSGKGWTDTQYF. The variable domain in full, with the rest retrieved from reference TRBV9 and TRBJ2-3, is DSGVTQTPKHLITATGQRVTLRCSPRSGDLSVYWYQQSLDQGLQFLIQYYNGEERAKGNILERFSAQQFPDLHSELNLSSLELGDSALYFCASSGKGWTDTQYFGPGTRLTVL.

This chain uses TRBV5-4 with TRBJ1-6; D is unclear. Germline V lookup: CDR1 SGHNT, CDR2 YYREEE (reference sequence). This CDR3 spans 14 amino acids. V dropped 0 bases and J dropped 6 bases, with 7 bases sitting between them. Here the CDR3 reads CASSLVGPNSPLHF. CDR3 in DNA: TGTGCCAGCAGCTTGGTCGGACCTAATTCACCCCTCCACTTT.

As to this clone: This CDR3 is also generated by other DNA sequences in the sample. This CDR3 reads CASSAGGTDTQYF. CDR3 nucleotide sequence: TGTGCCAGCAGTGCGGGAGGCACAGATACGCAGTATTTT. The chain employs TRBV6-1 and TRBJ2-3, with a tentative D call TRBD2 (6 bases). The CDR3 spans 13 residues. Trimming removed 4 bases from V and 1 base from J, with 6 bases in between. CDR1 and CDR2 from the germline V gene are MNHNS and SASEGT.

This clone came up once. V gene TRBV30 combines with J gene TRBJ1-2; unclear D gene. Germline CDR1 GTSNPN, CDR2 SVGIG (reference sequence). The CDR3 extends over 12 amino acids. V shed 3 bases and J shed 8 bases, with 13 bases lying between them. DNA for the CDR3: TGTGCCTGGAGACTCAGACCGACAGGCTACACCTTC. The encoded protein is CAWRLRPTGYTF.